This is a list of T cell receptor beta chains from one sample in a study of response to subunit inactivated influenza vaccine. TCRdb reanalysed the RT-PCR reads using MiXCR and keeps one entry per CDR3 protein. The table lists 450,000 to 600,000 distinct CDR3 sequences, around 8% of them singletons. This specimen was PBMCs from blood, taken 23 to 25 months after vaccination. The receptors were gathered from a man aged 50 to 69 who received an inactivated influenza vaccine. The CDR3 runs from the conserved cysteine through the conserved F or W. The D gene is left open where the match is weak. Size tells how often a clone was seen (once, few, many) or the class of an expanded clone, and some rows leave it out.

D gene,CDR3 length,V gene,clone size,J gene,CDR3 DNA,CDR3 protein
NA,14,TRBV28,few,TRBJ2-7,TGTGCCAGCAGTTCCCCTGGGGAAACCCTCGAGCAGTACTTC,CASSSPGETLEQYF
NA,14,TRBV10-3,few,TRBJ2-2,TGTGCCATCAGTGATTGGGATGGAACCGGGGAGCTGTTTTTT,CAISDWDGTGELFF
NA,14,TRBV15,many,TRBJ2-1,TGTGCCACCAGCAGAGGAATAGGGGACAATGAGCAGTTCTTC,CATSRGIGDNEQFF
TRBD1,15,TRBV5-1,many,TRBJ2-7,TGCGCCAGCAGCTCAGGGACAGGTGGATCCTACGAGCAGTACTTC,CASSSGTGGSYEQYF
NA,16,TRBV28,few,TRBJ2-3,TGTGCCAGCAGTCCCACGGGAGGAAAGGGGGTAGATACGCAGTATTTT,CASSPTGGKGVDTQYF
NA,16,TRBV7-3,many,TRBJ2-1,TGTGCCAGCAGCCGTGGAGGGGTACAACCTTTGGATGAGCAGTTCTTC,CASSRGGVQPLDEQFF
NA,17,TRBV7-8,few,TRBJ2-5,TGTGCCAGCAGCCCTACCGTCCAGATAGGGCGAGGGAGGACCCAGTACTTC,CASSPTVQIGRGRTQYF
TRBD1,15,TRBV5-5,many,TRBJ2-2,TGTGCCAGCAGCTGGACAGGGGGTAGCACCGGGGAGCTGTTTTTT,CASSWTGGSTGELFF
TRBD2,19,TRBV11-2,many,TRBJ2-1,TGTGCCAGCAGCTTAGGTCTAGCGGGAGACTCGGGGTCCTACAATGAGCAGTTCTTC,CASSLGLAGDSGSYNEQFF
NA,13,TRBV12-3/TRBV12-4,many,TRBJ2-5,TGTGCCAGCAGTTTCAAAATAGAAGAGACCCAGTACTTC,CASSFKIEETQYF
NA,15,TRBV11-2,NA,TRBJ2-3,TGTGCCAGCAGCCTCGTAAGGGTTAGCACAGATACGCAGTATTTT,CASSLVRVSTDTQYF
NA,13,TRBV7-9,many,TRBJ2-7,TGTGCCAGCAGCTCGACCGAAGCCTACGAGCAGTACTTC,CASSSTEAYEQYF
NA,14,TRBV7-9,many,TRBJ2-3,TGTGCCAGCAGCTTCAGGGCAGACACAGATACGCAGTATTTT,CASSFRADTDTQYF
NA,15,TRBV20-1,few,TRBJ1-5,TGCAGTGCTAGTCTGAGGGGTCAGAGCAATCAGCCCCAGCATTTT,CSASLRGQSNQPQHF
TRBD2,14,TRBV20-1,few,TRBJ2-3,TGCAGTGCTAGAGAGGTTAGCGGGAGGCATACGCAGTATTTT,CSAREVSGRHTQYF
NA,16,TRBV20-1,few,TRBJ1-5,TGCAGTGCTAGAGATTGGGCAGCCTGGGACAATCAGCCCCAGCATTTT,CSARDWAAWDNQPQHF
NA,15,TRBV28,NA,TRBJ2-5,TGTGCCAGCAGTTTGGGAATCGGCGGGAAAGAGACCCAGTACTTC,CASSLGIGGKETQYF
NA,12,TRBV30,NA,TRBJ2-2,TGTGCCTGGAGTGTCTCCCCCGGGGAGCTGTTTTTT,CAWSVSPGELFF
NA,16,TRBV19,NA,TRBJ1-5,TGTGCCAGTAGTATACCCGTCGACAGCTCCAATCAGCCCCAGCATTTT,CASSIPVDSSNQPQHF
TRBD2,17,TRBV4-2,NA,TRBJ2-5,TGTGCCAGCAGCCAAGGCCTAGCGGGGACGTACCAAGAGACCCAGTACTTC,CASSQGLAGTYQETQYF
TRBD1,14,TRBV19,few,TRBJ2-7,TGTGCCAGTAGTGTTTCCGGGACAGCCTACGAGCAGTACTTC,CASSVSGTAYEQYF
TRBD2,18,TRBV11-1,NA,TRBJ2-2,TGTGCCAGCAGCTCGAGGACTAGCGGGAGAGGAGGCACCGGGGAGCTGTTTTTT,CASSSRTSGRGGTGELFF
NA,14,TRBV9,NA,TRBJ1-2,TGTGCCAGCAGCGTAGGGACAGCTAACTATGGCTACACCTTC,CASSVGTANYGYTF
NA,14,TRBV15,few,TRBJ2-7,TGTGCCACCAGCAGAGGATTGAGTTCCTACGAGCAGTACTTC,CATSRGLSSYEQYF
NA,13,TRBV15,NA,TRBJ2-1,TGTGCCACCAGGGCTGACACGCACAATGAGCAGTTCTTC,CATRADTHNEQFF
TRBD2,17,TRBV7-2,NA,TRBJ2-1,TGTGCCAGCAGCGCTCGACTCGGACTAGCGGGGGGAAATGAGCAGTTCTTC,CASSARLGLAGGNEQFF
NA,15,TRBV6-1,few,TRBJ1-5,TGTGCCAGCAGTGGGACGGGATTTAGCAATCAGCCCCAGCATTTT,CASSGTGFSNQPQHF
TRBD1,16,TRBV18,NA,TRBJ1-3,TGTGCCAGCTCAACCGGACAGGGTGGCTCTGGAAACACCATATATTTT,CASSTGQGGSGNTIYF
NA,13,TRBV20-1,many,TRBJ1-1,TGCAGTGCTAAAGGTTGGCAGAACACTGAAGCTTTCTTT,CSAKGWQNTEAFF
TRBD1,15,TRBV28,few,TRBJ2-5,TGTGCCAGCAGTAACCTCGGACAGGGGGAAGAGACCCAGTACTTC,CASSNLGQGEETQYF
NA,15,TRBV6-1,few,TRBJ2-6,TGTGCCAGCAAGGACGGCTACTCTGGGGCCAACGTCCTGACTTTC,CASKDGYSGANVLTF
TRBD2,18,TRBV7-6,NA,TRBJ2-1,TGTGCCAGCACCCCCCTAAGGGCTAGCGGGCCCTCCTACAATGAGCAGTTCTTC,CASTPLRASGPSYNEQFF
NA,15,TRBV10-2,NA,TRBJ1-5,TGCGCCAGCGACCTGGGACGGCAAAGCAATCAGCCCCAGCATTTT,CASDLGRQSNQPQHF
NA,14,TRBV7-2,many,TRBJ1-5,TGTGCCAGCAGCTCAATCGGGGGATATCAGCCCCAGCATTTT,CASSSIGGYQPQHF
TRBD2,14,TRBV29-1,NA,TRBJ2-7,TGCAGCGGAGGTAGCGGGAGGGCACCCTACGAGCAGTACTTC,CSGGSGRAPYEQYF
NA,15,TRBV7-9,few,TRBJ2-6,TGTGCCAGCAGCTTACTCCCCTCTGGGGCCAACGTCCTGACTTTC,CASSLLPSGANVLTF
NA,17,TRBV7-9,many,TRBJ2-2,TGTGCCAGCAGCTTCCCCCGTTCTAAACCGGGCACCGGGGAGCTGTTTTTT,CASSFPRSKPGTGELFF